Listed below are T cell receptor beta chains from one sample, sequenced in a study of CD8 T cells in ankylosing spondylitis. TCRdb ran MiXCR on the 5' RACE reads and lists one entry per CDR3 protein. The sample yields 100,000 to 150,000 distinct CDR3 sequences, about 15% seen once. The sample comprised blood, either unsorted or a sorted T cell fraction (not recorded which). Receptors were obtained from a male donor with ankylosing spondylitis. CDR3s include the opening cysteine and the closing phenylalanine or tryptophan.

v_gene	j_gene	CDR3aa
TRBV7-3	TRBJ2-2	CASSFGTTNTGELFF
TRBV19	TRBJ2-3	CASSIESGKQLGTDTQYF
TRBV27	TRBJ1-1	CASSPNHGWTEAFF
TRBV2	TRBJ1-4	CASSETRMEISNEKLFF
TRBV4-1	TRBJ2-7	CASSRGTGTSGYEQYF
TRBV4-2	TRBJ1-2	CASSHDRLRVNYGYTF
TRBV6-5	TRBJ2-1	CASSYLLPGTGSANEQFF
TRBV12-3/TRBV12-4	TRBJ2-1	CASSLLTTLSPYNEQFF
TRBV12-3/TRBV12-4	TRBJ2-5	CASSLRAGEETQYF
TRBV9	TRBJ2-2	CASSVVSGRAEELFF
TRBV15	TRBJ2-6	CATSRVLSGANVLTF
TRBV27	TRBJ2-1	CASTRAGTFDEQFF
TRBV3-1	TRBJ1-2	CASSQGAIYGYTF
TRBV30	TRBJ1-2	CAWSDPTGSEGYGYTF
TRBV7-2	TRBJ2-7	CASSLDSNVYEQYF
TRBV28	TRBJ2-7	CASSPGPQKLHRLAVYEQYF
TRBV6-1	TRBJ1-4	CASKGLTTNEKLFF
TRBV7-8	TRBJ1-2	CASSHSGTTLGYTF
TRBV6-5	TRBJ2-7	CASSSDRGTNYEQYF
TRBV20-1	TRBJ1-4	CSASSGDGLNEKLFF
TRBV12-3/TRBV12-4	TRBJ2-1	CASSGGLAVLVNEQFF
TRBV6-1	TRBJ2-1	CAIHYGGISSYNEQFF
TRBV11-2	TRBJ2-1	CASSLDLPPGLAGKSSYNEQFF
TRBV29-1	TRBJ2-7	CSVSGTGAYEQYF
TRBV28	TRBJ2-7	CASSYDSYEQYF
TRBV6-5	TRBJ2-2	CASSYSIASGGSAGELFF
TRBV28	TRBJ1-3	CASSRQTGNTIYF
TRBV15	TRBJ2-7	CATSRGGLAGVSTHEQYF
TRBV4-1	TRBJ2-2	CASSHHESPLNTGELFF
TRBV3-1	TRBJ2-3	CASAARDLTDTQYF
TRBV12-3/TRBV12-4	TRBJ2-1	CASNWGGTYNEQFF
TRBV4-2	TRBJ2-5	CASRQEGPQETQYF
TRBV9	TRBJ2-1	CASSVGVGMVYNEQFF
TRBV7-9	TRBJ1-2	CASSPRHPASYTF
TRBV13	TRBJ2-7	CASSLFRSGGEQYF
TRBV12-3/TRBV12-4	TRBJ2-7	CASSPSLEQYF
TRBV19	TRBJ1-5	CASSQYSNQPQHF
TRBV20-1	TRBJ2-7	CSARPPGTPLYEQYF
TRBV27	TRBJ2-1	CASKVREGYYNEQFF
TRBV11-3	TRBJ2-1	CASSPHAGAGNEQFF
TRBV7-2	TRBJ2-7	CASSYSGYEQYF
TRBV7-8	TRBJ2-3	CASSLGVGTDTQYF
TRBV5-1	TRBJ2-1	CASSSDRTYMSSYNEQFF
TRBV28	TRBJ2-3	CASSLLARGSTDTQYF
TRBV6-4	TRBJ2-1	CASSDSNRGSYNEQFF
TRBV6-1	TRBJ1-4	CASSPGGVRNEKLFF
TRBV7-3	TRBJ2-1	CASSRDTPSYNEQFF
TRBV11-3	TRBJ2-2	CASSAARGNTGELFF
TRBV6-2/TRBV6-3	TRBJ2-3	CASRTGLAGGLDTQYF